These T cell receptor beta chains were read from a single sample in a study of T cell responses to AZD1222 COVID-19 vaccine. Method: immunoSEQ multiplex PCR; TCRdb's copy keeps in-frame clones and lacks some. The table includes roughly 120,000 clones, about 88% detected once. The sequencing used peripheral blood, collected on day 0 of AZD1222 vaccination. The receptors come from an adult in good health. CDR3s include the opening cysteine and the closing phenylalanine or tryptophan. Each record gives: V gene, clone size, D gene, J gene, CDR3 DNA, CDR3 protein. The D gene is left open where the match is weak. Size values are once, few and many counts, or a class for expanded clones, and some rows have none.

V: TRBV18
size: .
D: TRBD2
J: TRBJ2-1
DNA: TGTGCCAGCTCACCCTTGGGGGGGGATGAGCAGTTCTTC
CDR3: CASSPLGGDEQFF

V: TRBV25-1
size: .
D: TRBD2
J: TRBJ2-1
DNA: TGTGCCAGCAGTGATCGGGCGGGAGGGTACAATGAGCAGTTCTTC
CDR3: CASSDRAGGYNEQFF

V: TRBV24-1
size: few
D: .
J: TRBJ1-5
DNA: TGTGCCACCAGTACGGCGAACCAGCCCCAGCATTTT
CDR3: CATSTANQPQHF

V: TRBV19
size: .
D: TRBD2
J: TRBJ2-4
DNA: TGTGCCAGTAGTCCCCAGCGGGAGTACGGAATGGACATTCAGTACTTC
CDR3: CASSPQREYGMDIQYF

V: TRBV19
size: .
D: .
J: TRBJ2-2
DNA: TGTGCCAGTAGTAACAGCGGCGTAGGGACCGGGGAGCTGTTTTTT
CDR3: CASSNSGVGTGELFF

V: TRBV4-1
size: .
D: TRBD2
J: TRBJ2-1
DNA: TGCGCCAGCAGCCAGAAGGGAGGGATAGCCCTCTACAATGAGCAGTTCTTC
CDR3: CASSQKGGIALYNEQFF

V: TRBV5-6
size: once
D: .
J: TRBJ2-7
DNA: TGTGCCAGCAGCTTGGTAAAGGGACCCTTCTTTGCTTCCTCCTACGAGCAGTACTTC
CDR3: CASSLVKGPFFASSYEQYF

V: TRBV7-2
size: once
D: .
J: TRBJ2-5
DNA: TGTGCCAGCAGCTTAAGCCCGCAGCGTCACCCTAAAGAGACCCAGTACTTC
CDR3: CASSLSPQRHPKETQYF

V: TRBV25-1
size: .
D: .
J: TRBJ2-1
DNA: TGTGCCAGCAGTATAGTCACGAATGAGCAGTTCTTC
CDR3: CASSIVTNEQFF

V: TRBV5-6
size: .
D: TRBD1
J: TRBJ1-4
DNA: TGTGCCAGCAGCCGGGACAGCCTTAATGAAAAACTGTTTTTT
CDR3: CASSRDSLNEKLFF

V: TRBV15
size: .
D: TRBD2
J: TRBJ2-1
DNA: TGTGCCACCAGCTACAGACTAGCGGGAGTCTACAATGAGCAGTTCTTC
CDR3: CATSYRLAGVYNEQFF

V: TRBV5-4
size: .
D: .
J: TRBJ2-7
DNA: TGTGCCAGCAGCTTGGACACGAGCTCCTACGAGCAGTACTTC
CDR3: CASSLDTSSYEQYF

V: TRBV6-5
size: few
D: .
J: TRBJ2-5
DNA: TGTGCCAGCAGCAAGCGAATAGCGGCCGAAGAGACCCAGTACTTC
CDR3: CASSKRIAAEETQYF

V: TRBV2
size: .
D: TRBD2
J: TRBJ2-7
DNA: TGTGCCAGCAGTGAATTACTAGCGGGGAACGAGCAGTACTTC
CDR3: CASSELLAGNEQYF

V: TRBV9
size: once
D: TRBD1
J: TRBJ2-1
DNA: TGTGCCAGCAGCGTAGGGGACAGGGGATACAATGAGCAGTTCTTC
CDR3: CASSVGDRGYNEQFF

V: TRBV5-8
size: .
D: TRBD1
J: TRBJ1-2
DNA: TGTGCCAGCAGACGGACAGGTACTTATGGCTACACCTTC
CDR3: CASRRTGTYGYTF

V: TRBV4-1
size: .
D: .
J: TRBJ1-2
DNA: TGCGCCAGCAGCCCCCCCGTGAGCACCTATGGCTACACCTTC
CDR3: CASSPPVSTYGYTF

V: TRBV5-1
size: few
D: .
J: TRBJ2-3
DNA: TGCGCCAGCAGCGCCGGGGGGCGCACAGATACGCAGTATTTT
CDR3: CASSAGGRTDTQYF

V: TRBV9
size: once
D: .
J: TRBJ1-2
DNA: TGTGCCAGCAGCGTAGGGTCGGCGCCTTATGGCTACACCTTC
CDR3: CASSVGSAPYGYTF

V: TRBV30
size: .
D: .
J: TRBJ1-4
DNA: TGTGCCTGGAGTGTACATAGGGGTCCGACTAATGAAAAACTGTTTTTT
CDR3: CAWSVHRGPTNEKLFF

V: TRBV7-9
size: .
D: .
J: TRBJ1-4
DNA: TGTGCCAGCAGCGGAGAGGGGGGTAGTGAAAAACTGTTTTTT
CDR3: CASSGEGGSEKLFF

V: TRBV7-2
size: .
D: .
J: TRBJ1-1
DNA: TGTGCCAGCAGCGCACAGGGACCCACTGAAGCTTTCTTT
CDR3: CASSAQGPTEAFF

V: TRBV7-2
size: .
D: .
J: TRBJ2-5
DNA: TGTGCCAGCAGCCCACTAGGCGGCAGTCAAGAGACCCAGTACTTC
CDR3: CASSPLGGSQETQYF

V: TRBV3-1/TRBV3-2
size: .
D: .
J: TRBJ2-3
DNA: TGTGCCAGCAGCCAAGAAGATCGTACGCAGTATTTT
CDR3: CASSQEDRTQYF

V: TRBV5-5
size: .
D: .
J: TRBJ1-2
DNA: TGTGCCAGCAGCCTTGGGGTGAGGAGGGGCTATGGCTACACCTTC
CDR3: CASSLGVRRGYGYTF

V: TRBV29-1
size: .
D: .
J: TRBJ2-1
DNA: TGCAGTGGGACCGGATCGTCCAATGAGCAGTTCTTC
CDR3: CSGTGSSNEQFF

V: TRBV6-1
size: .
D: .
J: TRBJ1-3
DNA: TGTGCCAGCAGTGAAGTACCAGGGAACTCTGGAAACACCATATATTTT
CDR3: CASSEVPGNSGNTIYF

V: TRBV5-6
size: .
D: .
J: TRBJ1-1
DNA: TGTGCCAGCAGCTTATTTGGGGAAATGAACACTGAAGCTTTCTTT
CDR3: CASSLFGEMNTEAFF

V: TRBV6-5
size: .
D: .
J: TRBJ1-3
DNA: TGTGCCAGCAGCCACAACAGGGCCGGAAACACCATATATTTT
CDR3: CASSHNRAGNTIYF

V: TRBV3-1/TRBV3-2
size: few
D: .
J: TRBJ2-1
DNA: TGTGCCAGCAGCCAAGACGGGTGGGGAATCAATGAGCAGTTCTTC
CDR3: CASSQDGWGINEQFF

V: TRBV29-1
size: .
D: TRBD1
J: TRBJ1-5
DNA: TGCAGCGTTCCCGGGACAGGTAATCAGCCCCAGCATTTT
CDR3: CSVPGTGNQPQHF

V: TRBV30
size: .
D: TRBD1
J: TRBJ1-2
DNA: TGTGCCTGGAGGACAGGGGACTATGGCTACACCTTC
CDR3: CAWRTGDYGYTF